The T cell receptor beta chain under discussion was sequenced for a study of cytomegalovirus exposure and HLA in healthy donors. Study-wide background: An early release of data contained roughly 90 million unique TCRs, which came from HLA-typed donors.

This clone was picked up a small number of times. Its antigen is not identified. With 60 Vbeta and 13 Jbeta primers, the PCR was carried out. Some clones are missing from TCRdb's copy, which holds only in-frame ones; the method was immunoSEQ multiplex PCR. The sample holds some 190,000 clones; about 9% are singletons and the top ten take 1% to 1.5%. Notes on the study in general: It was in a later analysis that TCR association rates were seen to vary by HLA locus, highest for DRB1 and lowest for HLA-C.

This CDR3 has 16 residues. Losses at the gene ends were 4 bases for V and 4 bases for J; bases not matched to a gene: 7. Germline V gene sequence: CDR1 MGHDK, CDR2 SYGVNS. Sequenced material: PBMCs. This receptor was obtained from a woman aged 25 to 39 in good health and CMV-seropositive. The chain is built from TRBV25-1 and TRBJ2-1; 10 bases map to TRBD2. CDR3 region: CASSVDSGRYYNEQFF. The CDR3 DNA reads TGTGCCAGCAGTGTAGATAGCGGGAGGTATTACAATGAGCAGTTCTTC.